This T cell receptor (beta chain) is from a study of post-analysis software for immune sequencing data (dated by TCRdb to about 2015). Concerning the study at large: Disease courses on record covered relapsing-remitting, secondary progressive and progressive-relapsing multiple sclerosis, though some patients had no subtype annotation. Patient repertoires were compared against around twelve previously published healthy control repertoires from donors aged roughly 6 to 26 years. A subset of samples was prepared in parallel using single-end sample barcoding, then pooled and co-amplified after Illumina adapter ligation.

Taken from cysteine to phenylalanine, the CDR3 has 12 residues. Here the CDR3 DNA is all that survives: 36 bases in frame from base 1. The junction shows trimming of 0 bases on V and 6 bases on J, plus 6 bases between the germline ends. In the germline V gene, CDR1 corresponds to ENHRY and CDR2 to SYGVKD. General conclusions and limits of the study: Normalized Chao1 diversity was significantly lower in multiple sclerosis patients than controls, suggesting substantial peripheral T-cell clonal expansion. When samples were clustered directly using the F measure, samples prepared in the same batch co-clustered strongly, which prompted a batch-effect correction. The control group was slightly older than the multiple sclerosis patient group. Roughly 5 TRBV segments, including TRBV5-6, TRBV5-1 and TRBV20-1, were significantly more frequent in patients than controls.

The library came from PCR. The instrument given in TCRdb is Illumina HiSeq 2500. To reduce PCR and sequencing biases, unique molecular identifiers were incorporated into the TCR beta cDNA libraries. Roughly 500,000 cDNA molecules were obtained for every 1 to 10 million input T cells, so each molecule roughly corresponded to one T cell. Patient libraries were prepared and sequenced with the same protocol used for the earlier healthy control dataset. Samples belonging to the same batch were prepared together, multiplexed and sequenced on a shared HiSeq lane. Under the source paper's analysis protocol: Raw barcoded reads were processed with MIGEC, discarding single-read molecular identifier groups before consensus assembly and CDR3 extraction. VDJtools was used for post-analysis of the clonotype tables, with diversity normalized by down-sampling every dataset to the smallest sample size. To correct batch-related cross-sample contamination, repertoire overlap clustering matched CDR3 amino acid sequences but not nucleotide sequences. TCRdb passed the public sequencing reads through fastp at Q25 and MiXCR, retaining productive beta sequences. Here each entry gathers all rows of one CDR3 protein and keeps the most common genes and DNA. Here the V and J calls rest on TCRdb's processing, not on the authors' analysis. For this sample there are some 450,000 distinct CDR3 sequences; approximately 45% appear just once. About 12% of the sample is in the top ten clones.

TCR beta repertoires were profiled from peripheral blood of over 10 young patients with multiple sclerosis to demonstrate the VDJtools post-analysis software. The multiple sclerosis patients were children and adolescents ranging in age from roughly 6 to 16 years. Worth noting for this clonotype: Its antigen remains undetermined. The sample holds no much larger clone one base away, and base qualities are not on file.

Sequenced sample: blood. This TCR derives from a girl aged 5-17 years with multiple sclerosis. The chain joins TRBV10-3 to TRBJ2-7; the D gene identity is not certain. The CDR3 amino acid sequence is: CAISESTGEQYF. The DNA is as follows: TGTGCCATCAGTGAGTCGACCGGCGAGCAGTACTTC.